This T cell receptor beta chain derives from a study of OX40 agonist ivuxolimab in advanced cancers. The CDR3 runs 13 residues. V gave up 5 bases and J gave up 4 bases; unmatched junction bases: 5. Germline V lookup: CDR1 SQVTM, CDR2 ANQGSEA. TCRdb keeps only in-frame clones here, not all; method: immunoSEQ multiplex PCR. The sample carries tens of thousands of clones, about 80% recorded once. The sequencing used CD4+ or CD8+ T cells sorted from blood, collected in a trial of the OX40 agonist ivuxolimab. The chain is built from TRBV29-1 and TRBJ1-2, with TRBD1 matching over 9 bases. This clonotype originated in an adult with an advanced solid tumor such as melanoma, head and neck, liver or kidney cancer. This chain's CDR3 is CSVTGQGIYGYTF. For the CDR3, the DNA is TGCAGCGTTACCGGACAGGGGATCTATGGCTACACCTTC.